Below are 13 T cell receptor beta chains sequenced from a single sample in a study of blood T cell repertoires in COVID-19. Assay used: immunoSEQ multiplex PCR; TCRdb lists only in-frame clones, some missing. The data hold around 100,000 clones, with roughly 92% observed a single time. The specimen sequenced was peripheral blood. These receptors were taken from an older man with acute or convalescent COVID-19.

This chain joins TRBV5-1 and TRBJ1-4, with TRBD1 identical over 8 bases. V lost 4 bases to trimming and J lost 4 bases; unmatched junction nucleotides: 3. The CDR3 totals 14 residues. From germline, CDR1 is SGHRS and CDR2 YFSETQ. The CDR3 coding sequence is TGCGCCAGCAGCACGGGACAGGATAATGAAAAACTGTTTTTT. It specifies CASSTGQDNEKLFF.

This clone has just a few counts. The rearrangement links TRBV6-8 to TRBJ2-2; 8 nucleotides agree with TRBD1. Germline V gene sequence: CDR1 MNHGY, CDR2 SAAAGT. The CDR3 extends over 16 amino acids. J gave up 1 base and V 4 bases, and 5 bases lay outside the gene matches. The CDR3 bases are TGTGCCAGCAGTTTTCAGGGGACAGGGAACACCGGGGAGCTGTTTTTT. This gives the protein CASSFQGTGNTGELFF.

The chain uses TRBV7-2 and TRBJ2-1; TRBD2 matches at 8 bases. The germline CDR1 and CDR2 sequences are SGHTA and FQGNSA. Losses at the gene ends were 7 bases for V and 1 base for J; bases not matched to a gene: 6. The CDR3 totals 15 residues. Here the CDR3 reads CASTPAGVSYNEQFF. CDR3 in DNA: TGTGCCAGCACCCCAGCGGGAGTTTCCTACAATGAGCAGTTCTTC.

V usage is TRBV7-9 and J usage is TRBJ1-4, with 11 bases lining up with TRBD1. The CDR3 is made up of 17 amino acids. Germline V CDR1 and CDR2: SEHNR, FQNEAQ (reference sequence). Trimming cost V 5 bases and J 1 base; bases outside gene matches: 6. CDR3 sequence: CASSPPGTGGTNEKLFF. Written as DNA, the CDR3 is TGTGCCAGCAGCCCCCCCGGGACAGGGGGAACTAATGAAAAACTGTTTTTT.

This chain uses TRBV7-6 with TRBJ2-5; TRBD2 matches 10 bases. V was clipped by 4 bases and J by 4 bases; unmatched bases: 6. The CDR3 is made up of 15 amino acids. Germline V gene sequence: CDR1 SGHVS, CDR2 FNYEAQ. The CDR3 DNA is TGTGCCAGCAGCTCCATCAGCGGGAGGGGAGAGACCCAGTACTTC. The encoded protein is CASSSISGRGETQYF.

The chain employs TRBV6-5 and TRBJ1-2; TRBD1 is a possible D gene (5 bases). Germline CDR1 MNHEY, CDR2 SVGAGI. V dropped 2 bases and J dropped 7 bases, with 14 bases sitting between them. This CDR3 region has 14 residues. The CDR3 DNA is TGTGCCAGCAGTTACCCGGGTGGGGGAGGTGGCTACACCTTC. Encoded protein: CASSYPGGGGGYTF.

The chain carries TRBV5-4 and TRBJ2-1, with 9 bases aligning to TRBD2. This CDR3 comprises 17 residues. V gave up 0 bases and J gave up 1 base; unmatched junction bases: 5. The germline CDR1 and CDR2 sequences are SGHNT and YYREEE (reference sequence). The CDR3 region is CASSLGGGESSYNEQFF. CDR3 bases: TGTGCCAGCAGCTTGGGCGGGGGGGAAAGTTCCTACAATGAGCAGTTCTTC.

This clone was picked up one time. The chain couples TRBV9 to TRBJ2-6; D is uncertain. Trimming left V 0 bases short and J 0 bases short, with 7 bases between. The germline V gene encodes CDR1 SGDLS and CDR2 YYNGEE. The CDR3 is 16 amino acids. CDR3 sequence (DNA): TGTGCCAGCAGCGTAGACTGGAGCTCTGGGGCCAACGTCCTGACTTTC. Translating gives CASSVDWSSGANVLTF.

The chain carries TRBV7-9 and TRBJ2-1; 9 bases match TRBD2. CDR3 length equals 13 residues. Germline V gives CDR1 SEHNR, CDR2 FQNEAQ (reference sequence). V lost 6 bases and J lost 8; bases outside the gene matches: 5. Here the CDR3 DNA reads TGTGCCAGCAGTTCTAGCGGGGTGGATGAGCAGTTCTTC. It is translated as CASSSSGVDEQFF.

The gene calls are TRBV19 and TRBJ2-3, with D unresolved. The germline V gene has CDR1 LNHDA and CDR2 SQIVND (reference sequence). Between the trimmed V and J ends, which lost 1 base and 4 bases, there was a span of 18 bases. This CDR3 spans 17 amino acids. As DNA, the CDR3 is TGTGCCAGTAGTATAGCTTCTAACGTAGTCGGTCCAGATACGCAGTATTTT. Amino acids: CASSIASNVVGPDTQYF.

V usage is TRBV19 and J usage is TRBJ1-5; D uncertain. The CDR3 runs 13 residues. The ends were cut back, 6 bases at V and 0 bases at J, with 6 bases in the middle. Germline CDR1 is LNHDA and CDR2 is SQIVND (reference sequence). The CDR3 DNA sequence: TGTGCCAGTAGGTCGGTTAGCAATCAGCCCCAGCATTTT. This translates into CASRSVSNQPQHF.

The J gene is TRBJ2-7, the V gene TRBV28; TRBD2 aligns across 10 bases. The germline gives CDR1 MDHEN, CDR2 SYDVKM. The CDR3 covers 14 residues. Trimming cost V 1 base and J 4 bases; bases outside gene matches: 1. CDR3 protein: CASSLLAGGYEQYF. The DNA of the CDR3 is TGTGCCAGCAGTTTATTAGCGGGAGGTTACGAGCAGTACTTC.

Comment on this clone: The sample holds other DNA sequences that translate to the same CDR3. The DNA of the CDR3 is TGCGCCAGCAGCTTGGGTGAGGGAACTGAAGCTTTCTTT. It translates to CASSLGEGTEAFF. The rearrangement links TRBV5-1 to TRBJ1-1; D is unclear. The CDR3 runs to 13 residues. CDR1 and CDR2 (germline): SGHRS, YFSETQ. V shed 0 bases and J shed 5 bases, with 8 bases lying between them. The variable domain in full, with the rest retrieved from reference TRBV5-1 and TRBJ1-1, is KAGVTQTPRYLIKTRGQQVTLSCSPISGHRSVSWYQQTPGQGLQFLFEYFSETQRNKGNFPGRFSGRQFSNSRSEMNVSTLELGDSALYLCASSLGEGTEAFFGQGTRLTVV.